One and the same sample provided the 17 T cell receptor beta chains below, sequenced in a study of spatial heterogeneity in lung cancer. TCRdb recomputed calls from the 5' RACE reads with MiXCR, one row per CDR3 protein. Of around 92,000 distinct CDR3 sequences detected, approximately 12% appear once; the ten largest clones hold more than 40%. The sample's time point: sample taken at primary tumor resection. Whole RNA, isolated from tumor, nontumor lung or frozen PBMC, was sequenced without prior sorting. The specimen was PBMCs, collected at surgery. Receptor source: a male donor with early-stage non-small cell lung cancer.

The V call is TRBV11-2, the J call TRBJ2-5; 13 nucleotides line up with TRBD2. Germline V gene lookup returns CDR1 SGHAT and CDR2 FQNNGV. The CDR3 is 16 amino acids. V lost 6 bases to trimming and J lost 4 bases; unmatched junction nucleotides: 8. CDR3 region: CASRETSGRAGETQYF. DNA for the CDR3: TGTGCCAGCAGAGAAACTAGCGGGAGGGCCGGAGAGACCCAGTACTTC.

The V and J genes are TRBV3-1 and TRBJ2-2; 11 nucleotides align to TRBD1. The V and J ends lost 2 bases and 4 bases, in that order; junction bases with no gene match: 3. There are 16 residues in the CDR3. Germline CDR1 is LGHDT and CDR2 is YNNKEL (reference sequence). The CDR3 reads CASSQHGTGGTGELFF. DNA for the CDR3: TGTGCCAGCAGCCAACACGGGACAGGGGGCACCGGGGAGCTGTTTTTT.

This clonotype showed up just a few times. The CDR3 region is CASSPFKATYNEQFF. CDR3 nucleotide sequence: TGTGCCAGCAGTCCGTTTAAAGCGACCTACAATGAGCAGTTCTTC. This rearrangement joins TRBV6-5 to TRBJ2-1, with D unclear. From germline, CDR1 is MNHEY and CDR2 SVGAGI. CDR3 length equals 15 residues. Deletions cut 5 bases from V and 2 bases from J, with 13 bases between.

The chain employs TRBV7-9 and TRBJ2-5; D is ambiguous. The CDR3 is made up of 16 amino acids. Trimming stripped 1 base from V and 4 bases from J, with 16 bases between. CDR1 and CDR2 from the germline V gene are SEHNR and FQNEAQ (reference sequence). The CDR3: CASSLVSYLSPETQYF. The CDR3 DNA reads TGTGCCAGCAGCTTAGTCTCCTACCTTTCCCCAGAGACCCAGTACTTC.

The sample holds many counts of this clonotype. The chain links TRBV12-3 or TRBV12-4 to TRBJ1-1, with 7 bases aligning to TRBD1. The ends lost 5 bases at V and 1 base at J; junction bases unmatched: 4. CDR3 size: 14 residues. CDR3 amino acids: CASSPGTANTEAFF. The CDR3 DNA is TGTGCCAGCAGTCCCGGGACAGCGAACACTGAAGCTTTCTTT.

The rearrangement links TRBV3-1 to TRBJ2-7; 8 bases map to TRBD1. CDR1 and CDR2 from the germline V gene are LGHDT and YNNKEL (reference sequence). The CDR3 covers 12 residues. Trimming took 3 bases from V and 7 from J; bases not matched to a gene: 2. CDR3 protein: CASSQTGEEQYF. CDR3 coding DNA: TGTGCCAGCAGCCAGACAGGGGAAGAGCAGTACTTC.

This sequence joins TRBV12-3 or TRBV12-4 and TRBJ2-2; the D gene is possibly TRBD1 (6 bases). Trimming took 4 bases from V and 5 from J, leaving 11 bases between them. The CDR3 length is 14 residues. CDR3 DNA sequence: TGTGCCAGCAGTTACAGGGTCGAGACCGGGGAGCTGTTTTTT. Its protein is CASSYRVETGELFF.

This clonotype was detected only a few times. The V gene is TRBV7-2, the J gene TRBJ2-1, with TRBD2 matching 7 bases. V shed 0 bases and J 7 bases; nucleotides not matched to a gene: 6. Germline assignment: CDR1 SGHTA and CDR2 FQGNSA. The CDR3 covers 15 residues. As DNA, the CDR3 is TGTGCCAGCAGCTTAGCGCTAGCGGTCGGGAATGAGCAGTTCTTC. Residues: CASSLALAVGNEQFF.

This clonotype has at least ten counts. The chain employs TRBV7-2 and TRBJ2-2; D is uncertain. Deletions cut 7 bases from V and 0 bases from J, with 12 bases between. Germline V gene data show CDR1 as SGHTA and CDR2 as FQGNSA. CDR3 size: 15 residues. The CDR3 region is CASTPRTANTGELFF. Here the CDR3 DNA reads TGTGCCAGCACCCCCAGAACCGCGAACACCGGGGAGCTGTTTTTT.

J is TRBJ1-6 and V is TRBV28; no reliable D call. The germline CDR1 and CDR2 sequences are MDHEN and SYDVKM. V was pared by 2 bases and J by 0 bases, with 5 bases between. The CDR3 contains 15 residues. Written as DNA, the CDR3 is TGTGCCAGCAGTTTAAGGAGCTCCTATAATTCACCCCTCCACTTT. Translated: CASSLRSSYNSPLHF. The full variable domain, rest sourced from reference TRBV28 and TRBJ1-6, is DVKVTQSSRYLVKRTGEKVFLECVQDMDHENMFWYRQDPGLGLRLIYFSYDVKMKEKGDIPEGYSVSREKKERFSLILESASTNQTSMYLCASSLRSSYNSPLHFGNGTRLTVT.

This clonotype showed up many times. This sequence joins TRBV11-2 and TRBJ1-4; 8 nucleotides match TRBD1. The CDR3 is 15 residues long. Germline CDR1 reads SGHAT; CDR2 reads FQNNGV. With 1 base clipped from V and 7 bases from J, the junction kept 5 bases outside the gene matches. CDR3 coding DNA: TGTGCCAGCAGCTTAGTTACGGACAGGGCTGAAAAACTGTTTTTT. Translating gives CASSLVTDRAEKLFF.

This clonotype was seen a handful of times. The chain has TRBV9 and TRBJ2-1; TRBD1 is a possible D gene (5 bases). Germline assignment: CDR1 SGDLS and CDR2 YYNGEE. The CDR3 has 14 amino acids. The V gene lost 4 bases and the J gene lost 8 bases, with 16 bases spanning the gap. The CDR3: CASSSQVGIDEQFF. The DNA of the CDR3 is TGTGCCAGCAGCTCACAGGTGGGGATCGATGAGCAGTTCTTC.

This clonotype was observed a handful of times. The CDR3, as DNA: TGTGCCAGCAGCTTAAACGGGATGCAAGAGACCCAGTACTTC. Protein sequence: CASSLNGMQETQYF. This chain uses TRBV7-3 with TRBJ2-5; D possibly corresponds to TRBD2 (5 bases). The CDR3 length is 14 residues. From germline, CDR1 is SGHTA and CDR2 FQGTGA. V shed 1 base and J shed 2 bases, with 8 bases lying between them.

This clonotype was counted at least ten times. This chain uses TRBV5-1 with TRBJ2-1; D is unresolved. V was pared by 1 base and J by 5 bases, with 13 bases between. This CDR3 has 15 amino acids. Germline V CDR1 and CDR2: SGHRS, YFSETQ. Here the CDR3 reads CASSLRAITHNEQFF. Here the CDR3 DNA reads TGCGCCAGCAGCTTGAGGGCCATCACCCACAATGAGCAGTTCTTC.

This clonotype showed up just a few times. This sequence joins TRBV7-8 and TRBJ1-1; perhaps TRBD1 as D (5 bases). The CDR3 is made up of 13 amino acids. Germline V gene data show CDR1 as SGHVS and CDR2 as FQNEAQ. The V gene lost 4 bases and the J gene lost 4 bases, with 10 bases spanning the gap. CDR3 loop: CASSWSGGTEAFF. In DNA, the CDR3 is TGTGCCAGCAGCTGGAGTGGGGGCACTGAAGCTTTCTTT.

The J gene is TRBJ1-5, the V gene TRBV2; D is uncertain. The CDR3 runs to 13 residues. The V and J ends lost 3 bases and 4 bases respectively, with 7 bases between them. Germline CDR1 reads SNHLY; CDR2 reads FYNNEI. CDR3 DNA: TGTGCCAGCAGTGACACCGCGAATCAGCCCCAGCATTTT. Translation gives CASSDTANQPQHF.

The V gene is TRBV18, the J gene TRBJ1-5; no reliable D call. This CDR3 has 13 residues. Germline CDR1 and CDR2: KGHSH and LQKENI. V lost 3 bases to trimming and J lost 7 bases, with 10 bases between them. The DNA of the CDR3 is TGTGCCAGCTCACCCTCAGACGGGCAGCCCCAGCATTTT. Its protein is CASSPSDGQPQHF.